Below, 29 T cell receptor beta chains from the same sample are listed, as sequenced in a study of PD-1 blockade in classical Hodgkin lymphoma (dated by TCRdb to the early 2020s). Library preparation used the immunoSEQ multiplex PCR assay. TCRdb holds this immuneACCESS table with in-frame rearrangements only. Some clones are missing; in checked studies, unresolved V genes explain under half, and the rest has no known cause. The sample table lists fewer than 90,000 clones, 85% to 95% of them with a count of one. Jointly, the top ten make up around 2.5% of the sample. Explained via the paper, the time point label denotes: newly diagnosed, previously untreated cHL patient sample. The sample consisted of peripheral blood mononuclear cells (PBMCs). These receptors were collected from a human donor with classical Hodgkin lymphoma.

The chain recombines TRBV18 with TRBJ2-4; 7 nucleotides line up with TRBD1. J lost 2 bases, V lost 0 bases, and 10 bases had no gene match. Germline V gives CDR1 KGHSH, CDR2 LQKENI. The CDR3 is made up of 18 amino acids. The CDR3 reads CASSPPNTGAIPKNIQYF. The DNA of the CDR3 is TGTGCCAGCTCACCACCGAACACAGGGGCGATCCCCAAAAACATTCAGTACTTC.

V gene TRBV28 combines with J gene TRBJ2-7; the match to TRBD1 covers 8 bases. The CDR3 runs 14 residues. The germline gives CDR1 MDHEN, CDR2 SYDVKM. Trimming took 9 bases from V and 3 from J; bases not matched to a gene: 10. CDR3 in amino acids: CASHDAGQDYEQYF. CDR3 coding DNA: TGTGCCAGTCACGATGCGGGACAGGACTACGAGCAGTACTTC.

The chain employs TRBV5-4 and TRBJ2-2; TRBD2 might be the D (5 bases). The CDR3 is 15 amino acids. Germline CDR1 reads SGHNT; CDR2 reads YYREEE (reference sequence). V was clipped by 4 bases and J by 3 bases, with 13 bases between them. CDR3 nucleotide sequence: TGTGCCAGCAGCCAAGGCGTAGCGTACACCGGGGAGCTGTTTTTT. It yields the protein CASSQGVAYTGELFF.

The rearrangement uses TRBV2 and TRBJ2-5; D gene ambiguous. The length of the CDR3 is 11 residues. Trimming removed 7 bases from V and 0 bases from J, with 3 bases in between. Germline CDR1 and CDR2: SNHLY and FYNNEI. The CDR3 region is CASNYQETQYF. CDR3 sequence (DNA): TGTGCCAGCAACTACCAAGAGACCCAGTACTTC.

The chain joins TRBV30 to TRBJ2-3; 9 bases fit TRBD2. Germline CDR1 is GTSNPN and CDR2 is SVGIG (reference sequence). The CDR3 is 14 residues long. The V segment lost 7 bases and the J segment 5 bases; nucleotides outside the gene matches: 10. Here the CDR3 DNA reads TGTGCCTCCCTAGCGGGATTTTCCGGAGATACGCAGTATTTT. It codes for CASLAGFSGDTQYF. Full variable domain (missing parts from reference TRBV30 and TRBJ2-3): SQTIHQWPATLVQPVGSPLSLECTVEGTSNPNLYWYRQAAGRGLQLLFYSVGIGQISSEVPQNLSASRPQDRQFILSSKKLLLSDSGFYLCASLAGFSGDTQYFGPGTRLTVL.

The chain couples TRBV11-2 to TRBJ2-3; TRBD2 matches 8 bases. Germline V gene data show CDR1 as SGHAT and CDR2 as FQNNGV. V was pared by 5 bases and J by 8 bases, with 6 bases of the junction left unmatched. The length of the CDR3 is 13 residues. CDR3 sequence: CASSPAGGVTQYF. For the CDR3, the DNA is TGTGCCAGCAGCCCGGCGGGGGGTGTTACGCAGTATTTT.

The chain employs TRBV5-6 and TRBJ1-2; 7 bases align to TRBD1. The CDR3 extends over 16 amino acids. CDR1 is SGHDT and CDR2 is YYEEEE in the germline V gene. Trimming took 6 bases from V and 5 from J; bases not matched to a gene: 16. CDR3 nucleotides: TGTGCCAGCACCCTAGACGCAGCGGACAGGATTTATGGCTACACCTTC. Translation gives CASTLDAADRIYGYTF.

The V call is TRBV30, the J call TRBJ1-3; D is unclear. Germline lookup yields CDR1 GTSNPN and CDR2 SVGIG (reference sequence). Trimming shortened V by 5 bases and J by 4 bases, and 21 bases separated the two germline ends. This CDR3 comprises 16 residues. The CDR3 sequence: CAWGRLGSVGGNTIYF. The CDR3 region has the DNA TGTGCCTGGGGACGCCTGGGTTCAGTCGGGGGAAACACCATATATTTT.

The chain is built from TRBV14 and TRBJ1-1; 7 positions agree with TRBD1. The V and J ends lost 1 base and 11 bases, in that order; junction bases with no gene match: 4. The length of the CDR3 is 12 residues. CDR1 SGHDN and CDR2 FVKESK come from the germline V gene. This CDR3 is CASSQVPTGAFF. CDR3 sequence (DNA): TGTGCCAGCAGCCAAGTTCCGACAGGGGCTTTCTTT.

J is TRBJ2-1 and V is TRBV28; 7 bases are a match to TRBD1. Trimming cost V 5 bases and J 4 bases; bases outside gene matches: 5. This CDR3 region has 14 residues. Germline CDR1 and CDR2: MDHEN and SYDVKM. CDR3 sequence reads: CASSRPGQYNEQFF. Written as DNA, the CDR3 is TGTGCCAGCAGTAGACCGGGACAGTACAATGAGCAGTTCTTC.

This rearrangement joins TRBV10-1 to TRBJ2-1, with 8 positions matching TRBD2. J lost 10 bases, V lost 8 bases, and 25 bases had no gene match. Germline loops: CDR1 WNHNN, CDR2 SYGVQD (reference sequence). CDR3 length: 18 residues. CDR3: CASGNEPRGSGTPGEQFF. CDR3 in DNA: TGCGCCAGCGGTAATGAGCCCAGAGGTAGCGGGACCCCCGGGGAGCAGTTCTTC.

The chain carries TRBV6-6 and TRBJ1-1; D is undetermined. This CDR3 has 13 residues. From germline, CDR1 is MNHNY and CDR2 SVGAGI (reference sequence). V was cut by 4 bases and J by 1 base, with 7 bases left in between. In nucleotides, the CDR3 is TGTGCCAGCAGTTCCAGCAGGAACACTGAAGCTTTCTTT. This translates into CASSSSRNTEAFF.

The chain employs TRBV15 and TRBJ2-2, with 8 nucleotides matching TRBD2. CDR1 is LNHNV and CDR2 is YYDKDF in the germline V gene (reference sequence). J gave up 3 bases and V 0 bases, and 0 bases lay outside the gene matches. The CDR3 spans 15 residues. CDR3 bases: TGTGCCACCAGCAGAGAAGCGGGGGACACCGGGGAGCTGTTTTTT. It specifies CATSREAGDTGELFF.

CDR3: CASSYGSGYEQYF. In nucleotides, the CDR3 is TGTGCCAGCAGTTATGGATCGGGATACGAGCAGTACTTC. The chain combines TRBV6-1 with TRBJ2-7, with a tentative D call TRBD2 (5 bases). Germline loops: CDR1 MNHNS, CDR2 SASEGT. CDR3 length equals 13 residues. With 5 bases removed from V and 4 bases from J, the gap between germline ends came to 12 bases.

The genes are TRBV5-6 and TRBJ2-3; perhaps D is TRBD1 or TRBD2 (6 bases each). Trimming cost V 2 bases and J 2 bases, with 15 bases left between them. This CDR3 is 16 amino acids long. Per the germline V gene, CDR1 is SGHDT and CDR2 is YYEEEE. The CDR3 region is CASSFGGGGSTDTQYF. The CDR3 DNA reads TGTGCCAGCAGCTTTGGTGGAGGGGGTTCCACAGATACGCAGTATTTT.

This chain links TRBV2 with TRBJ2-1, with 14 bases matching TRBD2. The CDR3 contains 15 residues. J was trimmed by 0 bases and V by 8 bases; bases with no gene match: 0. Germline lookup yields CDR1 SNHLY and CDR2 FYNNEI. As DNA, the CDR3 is TGTGCCAGCGGGACTAGCGGGAGCTCCTACAATGAGCAGTTCTTC. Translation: CASGTSGSSYNEQFF.

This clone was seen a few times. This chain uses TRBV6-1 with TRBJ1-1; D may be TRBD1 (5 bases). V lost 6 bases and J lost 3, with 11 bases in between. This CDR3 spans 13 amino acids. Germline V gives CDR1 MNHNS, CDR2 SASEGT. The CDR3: CASRAGLYTEAFF. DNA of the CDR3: TGTGCCAGCAGGGCGGGGCTGTACACTGAAGCTTTCTTT.

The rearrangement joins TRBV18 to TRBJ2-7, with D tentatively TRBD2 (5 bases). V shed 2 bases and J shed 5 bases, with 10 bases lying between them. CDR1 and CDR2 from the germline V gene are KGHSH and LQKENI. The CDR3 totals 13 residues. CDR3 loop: CASSPTEGNEQYF. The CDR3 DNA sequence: TGTGCCAGCTCACCAACCGAGGGAAACGAGCAGTACTTC.

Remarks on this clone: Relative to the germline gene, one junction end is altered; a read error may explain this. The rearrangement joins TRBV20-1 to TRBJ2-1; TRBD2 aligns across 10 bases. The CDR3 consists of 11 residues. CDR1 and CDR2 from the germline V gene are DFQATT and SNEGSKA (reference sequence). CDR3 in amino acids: CSVTSGEPRLF. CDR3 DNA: TGCAGTGTCACTAGCGGGGAGCCAAGGCTCTTC.

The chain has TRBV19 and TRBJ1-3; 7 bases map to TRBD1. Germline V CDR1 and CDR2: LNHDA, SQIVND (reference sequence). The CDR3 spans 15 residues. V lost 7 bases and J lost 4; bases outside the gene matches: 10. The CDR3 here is CASTGTVLKGNTIYF. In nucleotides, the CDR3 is TGTGCCAGTACCGGGACAGTCTTAAAAGGAAACACCATATATTTT.

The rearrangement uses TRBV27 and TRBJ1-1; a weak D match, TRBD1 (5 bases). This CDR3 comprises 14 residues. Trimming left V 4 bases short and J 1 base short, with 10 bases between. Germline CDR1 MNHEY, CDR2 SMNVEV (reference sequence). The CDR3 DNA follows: TGTGCCAGCAGTTCGGACATTAGGAACACTGAAGCTTTCTTT. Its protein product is CASSSDIRNTEAFF.

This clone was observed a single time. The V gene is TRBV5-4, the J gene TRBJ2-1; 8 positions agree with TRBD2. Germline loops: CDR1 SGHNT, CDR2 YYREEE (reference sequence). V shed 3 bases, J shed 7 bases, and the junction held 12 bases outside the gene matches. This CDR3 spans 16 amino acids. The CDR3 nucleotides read TGTGCCAGCAGCTCCCCTGGCGGGGGGATTGTTAATGAGCAGTTCTTC. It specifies CASSSPGGGIVNEQFF.

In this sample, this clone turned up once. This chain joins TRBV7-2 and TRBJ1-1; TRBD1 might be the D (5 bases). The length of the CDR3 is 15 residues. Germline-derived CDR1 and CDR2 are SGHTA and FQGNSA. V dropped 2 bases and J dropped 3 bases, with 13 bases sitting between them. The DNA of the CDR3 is TGTGCCAGCAGCTTAAGATTCCAGGGCCACACTGAAGCTTTCTTT. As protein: CASSLRFQGHTEAFF.

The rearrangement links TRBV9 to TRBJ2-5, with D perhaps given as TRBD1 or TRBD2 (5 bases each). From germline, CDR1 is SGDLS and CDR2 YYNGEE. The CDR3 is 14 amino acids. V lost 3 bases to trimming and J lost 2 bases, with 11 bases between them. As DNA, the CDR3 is TGTGCCAGCAGCGCAGGGACGTCACAAGAGACCCAGTACTTC. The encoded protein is CASSAGTSQETQYF.

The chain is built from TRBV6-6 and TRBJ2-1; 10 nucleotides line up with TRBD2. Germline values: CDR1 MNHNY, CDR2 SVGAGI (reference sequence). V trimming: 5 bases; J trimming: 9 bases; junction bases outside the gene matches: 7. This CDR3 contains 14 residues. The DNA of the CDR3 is TGTGCCAGCAGTGAGACTAGCGGGTTTTCTGAGCAGTTCTTC. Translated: CASSETSGFSEQFF.

This chain's CDR3 is CAISGLGQGSSYEQYF. CDR3 nucleotides: TGTGCCATCAGTGGGTTGGGACAGGGGAGCTCCTACGAGCAGTACTTC. The chain joins TRBV10-3 to TRBJ2-7; 10 nucleotides align to TRBD1. There are 16 residues in the CDR3. Germline CDR1 reads ENHRY; CDR2 reads SYGVKD. After removal of 4 bases from V and 0 bases from J, the junction contained 6 bases not matched to a gene.

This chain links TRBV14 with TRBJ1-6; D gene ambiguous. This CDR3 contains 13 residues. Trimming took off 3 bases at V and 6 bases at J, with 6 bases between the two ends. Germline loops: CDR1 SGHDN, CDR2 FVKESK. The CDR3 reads CASSHLGNSPLHF. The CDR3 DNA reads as TGTGCCAGCAGCCACCTGGGTAATTCACCCCTCCACTTT.

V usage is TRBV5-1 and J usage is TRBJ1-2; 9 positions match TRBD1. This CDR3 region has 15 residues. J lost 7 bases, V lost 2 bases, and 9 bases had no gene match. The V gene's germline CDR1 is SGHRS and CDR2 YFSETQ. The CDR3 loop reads CASSFQGQGVGGYTF. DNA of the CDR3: TGCGCCAGCAGCTTTCAGGGACAGGGTGTGGGTGGCTACACCTTC.

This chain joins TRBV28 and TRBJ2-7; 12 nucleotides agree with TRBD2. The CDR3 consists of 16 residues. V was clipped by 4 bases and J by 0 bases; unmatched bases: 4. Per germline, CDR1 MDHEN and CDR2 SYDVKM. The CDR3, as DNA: TGTGCCAGCAGTTCACTAGCGGGAGGAAGCTCCTACGAGCAGTACTTC. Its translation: CASSSLAGGSSYEQYF.